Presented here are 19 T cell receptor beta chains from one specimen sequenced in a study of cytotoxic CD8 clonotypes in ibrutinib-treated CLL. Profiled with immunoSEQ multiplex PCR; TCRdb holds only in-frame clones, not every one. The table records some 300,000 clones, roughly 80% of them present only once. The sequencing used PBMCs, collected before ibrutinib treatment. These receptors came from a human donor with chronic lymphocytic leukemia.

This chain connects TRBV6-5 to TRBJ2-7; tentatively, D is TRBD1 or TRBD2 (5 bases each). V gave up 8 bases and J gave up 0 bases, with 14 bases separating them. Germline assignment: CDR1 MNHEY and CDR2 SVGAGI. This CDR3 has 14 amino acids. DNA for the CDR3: TGTGCCAGCGGGGACGGATACATCTCCTACGAGCAGTACTTC. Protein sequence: CASGDGYISYEQYF.

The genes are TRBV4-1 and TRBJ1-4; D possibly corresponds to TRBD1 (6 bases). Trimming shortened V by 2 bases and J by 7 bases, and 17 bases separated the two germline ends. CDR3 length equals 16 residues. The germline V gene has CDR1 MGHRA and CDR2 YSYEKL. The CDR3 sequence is CASSQQLGGAGEKLFF. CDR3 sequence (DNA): TGCGCCAGCAGCCAACAACTCGGGGGGGCGGGTGAAAAACTGTTTTTT.

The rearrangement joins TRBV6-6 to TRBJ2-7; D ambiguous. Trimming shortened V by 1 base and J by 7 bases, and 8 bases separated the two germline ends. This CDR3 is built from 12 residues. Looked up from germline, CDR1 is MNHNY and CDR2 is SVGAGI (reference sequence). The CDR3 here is CASSYFTVEQYF. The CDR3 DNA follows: TGTGCCAGCAGTTACTTTACCGTGGAGCAGTACTTC.

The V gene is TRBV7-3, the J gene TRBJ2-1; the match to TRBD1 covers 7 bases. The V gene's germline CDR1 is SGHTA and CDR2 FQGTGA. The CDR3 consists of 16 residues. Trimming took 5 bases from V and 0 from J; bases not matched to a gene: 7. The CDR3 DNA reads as TGTGCCAGCAGCCCACAGGGGAGAAGCTCCTACAATGAGCAGTTCTTC. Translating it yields CASSPQGRSSYNEQFF. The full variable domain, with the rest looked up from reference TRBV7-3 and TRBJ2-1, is GAGVSQTPSNKVTEKGKYVELRCDPISGHTALYWYRQSLGQGPEFLIYFQGTGAADDSGLPNDRFFAVRPEGSVSTLKIQRTERGDSAVYLCASSPQGRSSYNEQFFGPGTRLTVL.

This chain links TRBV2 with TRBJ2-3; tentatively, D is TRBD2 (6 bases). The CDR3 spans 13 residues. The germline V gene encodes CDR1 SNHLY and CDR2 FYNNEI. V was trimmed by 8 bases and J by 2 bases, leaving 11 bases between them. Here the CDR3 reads CASQGLLTDTQYF. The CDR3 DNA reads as TGTGCCAGCCAGGGACTTCTCACAGATACGCAGTATTTT.

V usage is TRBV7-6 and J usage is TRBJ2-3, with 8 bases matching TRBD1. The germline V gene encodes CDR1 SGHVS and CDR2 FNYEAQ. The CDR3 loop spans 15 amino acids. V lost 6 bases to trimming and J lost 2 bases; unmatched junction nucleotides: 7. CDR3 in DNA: TGTGCCAGCAGTTGGACAGGGATAATCACAGATACGCAGTATTTT. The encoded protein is CASSWTGIITDTQYF.

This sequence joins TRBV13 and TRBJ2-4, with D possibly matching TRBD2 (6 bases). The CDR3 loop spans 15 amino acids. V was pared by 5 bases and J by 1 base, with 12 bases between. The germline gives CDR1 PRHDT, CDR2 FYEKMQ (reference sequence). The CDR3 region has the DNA TGTGCCAGCAGCCGTAACCGGGAGGCCAAAAACATTCAGTACTTC. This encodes CASSRNREAKNIQYF.

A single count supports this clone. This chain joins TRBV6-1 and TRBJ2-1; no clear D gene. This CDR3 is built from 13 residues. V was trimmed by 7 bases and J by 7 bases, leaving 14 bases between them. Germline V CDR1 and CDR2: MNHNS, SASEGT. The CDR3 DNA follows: TGTGCCAGCACTCGCGGTGGTGAGAATGAGCAGTTCTTC. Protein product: CASTRGGENEQFF.

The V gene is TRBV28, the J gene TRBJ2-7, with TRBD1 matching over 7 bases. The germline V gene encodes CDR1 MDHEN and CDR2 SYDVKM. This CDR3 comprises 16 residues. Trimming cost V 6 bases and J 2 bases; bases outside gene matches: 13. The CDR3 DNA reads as TGTGCCAGCAGCCCCAGACAGGGAATGAGGCCCTACGAGCAGTACTTC. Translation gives CASSPRQGMRPYEQYF. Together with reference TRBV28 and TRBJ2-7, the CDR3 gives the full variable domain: DVKVTQSSRYLVKRTGEKVFLECVQDMDHENMFWYRQDPGLGLRLIYFSYDVKMKEKGDIPEGYSVSREKKERFSLILESASTNQTSMYLCASSPRQGMRPYEQYFGPGTRLTVT.

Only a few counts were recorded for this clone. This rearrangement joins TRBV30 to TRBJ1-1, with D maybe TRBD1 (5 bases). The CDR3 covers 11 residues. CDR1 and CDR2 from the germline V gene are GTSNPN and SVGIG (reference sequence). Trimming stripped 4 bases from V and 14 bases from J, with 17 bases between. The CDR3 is CAWIERGLVFF. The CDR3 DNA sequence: TGTGCCTGGATCGAACGGGGACTCGTATTCTTT.

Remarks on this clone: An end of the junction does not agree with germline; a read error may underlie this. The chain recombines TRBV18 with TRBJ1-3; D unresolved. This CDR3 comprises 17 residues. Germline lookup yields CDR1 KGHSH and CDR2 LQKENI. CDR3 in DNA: TGTGCCAGCACACCTAATCTTTCGGACTTGGCTGGAAACACCATATATTTT. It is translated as CASTPNLSDLAGNTIYF.

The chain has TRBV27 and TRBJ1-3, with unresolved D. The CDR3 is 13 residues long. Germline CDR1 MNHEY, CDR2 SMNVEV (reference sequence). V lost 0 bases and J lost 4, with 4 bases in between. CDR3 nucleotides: TGTGCCAGCAGTTTATCGAACGGAAACACCATATATTTT. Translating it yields CASSLSNGNTIYF.

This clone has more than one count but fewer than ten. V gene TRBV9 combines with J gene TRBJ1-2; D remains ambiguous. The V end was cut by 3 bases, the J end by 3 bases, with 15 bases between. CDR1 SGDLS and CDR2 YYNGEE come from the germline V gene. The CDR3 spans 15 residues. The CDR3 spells CASSGYVGKDYGYTF. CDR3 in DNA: TGTGCCAGCAGCGGTTACGTGGGAAAAGACTATGGCTACACCTTC.

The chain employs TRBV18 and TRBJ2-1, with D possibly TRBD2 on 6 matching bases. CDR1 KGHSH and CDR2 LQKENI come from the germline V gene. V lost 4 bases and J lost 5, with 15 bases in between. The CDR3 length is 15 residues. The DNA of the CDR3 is TGTGCCAGCTCACTTGATCGGGGGTACGACAATGAGCAGTTCTTC. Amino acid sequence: CASSLDRGYDNEQFF.

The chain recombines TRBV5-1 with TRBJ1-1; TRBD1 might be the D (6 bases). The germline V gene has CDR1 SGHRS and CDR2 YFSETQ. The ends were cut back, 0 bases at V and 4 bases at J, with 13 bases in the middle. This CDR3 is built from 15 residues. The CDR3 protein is CASSLGKQGRTEAFF. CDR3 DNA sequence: TGCGCCAGCAGCTTGGGTAAACAGGGACGCACTGAAGCTTTCTTT.

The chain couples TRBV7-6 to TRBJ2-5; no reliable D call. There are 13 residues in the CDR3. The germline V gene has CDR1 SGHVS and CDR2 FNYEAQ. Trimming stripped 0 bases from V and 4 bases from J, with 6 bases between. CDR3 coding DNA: TGTGCCAGCAGCTTAGCCGTACGAGAGACCCAGTACTTC. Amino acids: CASSLAVRETQYF.

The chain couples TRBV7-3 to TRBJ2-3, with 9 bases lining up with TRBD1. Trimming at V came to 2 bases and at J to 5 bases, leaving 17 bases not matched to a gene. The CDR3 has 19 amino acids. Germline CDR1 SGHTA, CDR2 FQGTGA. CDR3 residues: CASSLGRPGVTGGGDTQYF. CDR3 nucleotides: TGTGCCAGCAGCTTAGGCCGCCCCGGCGTGACAGGGGGAGGAGATACGCAGTATTTT.

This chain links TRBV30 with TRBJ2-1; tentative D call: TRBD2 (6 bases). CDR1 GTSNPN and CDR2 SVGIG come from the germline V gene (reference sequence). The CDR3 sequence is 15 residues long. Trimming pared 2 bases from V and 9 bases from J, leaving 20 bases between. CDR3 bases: TGTGCCTGGAGTCCCCGTGGGGGGTACAATGGTGAGCAGTTCTTC. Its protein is CAWSPRGGYNGEQFF.

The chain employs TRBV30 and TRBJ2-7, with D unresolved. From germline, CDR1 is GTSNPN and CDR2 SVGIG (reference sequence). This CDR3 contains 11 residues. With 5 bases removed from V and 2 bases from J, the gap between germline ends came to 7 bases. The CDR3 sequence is CAWSEAYEQYF. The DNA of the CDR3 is TGTGCCTGGTCTGAGGCCTACGAGCAGTACTTC.